Below are 23 T cell receptor beta chains sequenced from a single sample in a study of blood T cells in healthy people across ages. Sample-barcoded 5' priming and a J-beta primer mix drove a second PCR of roughly 6 to 12 cycles. TCRdb fed the 5' RACE reads into MiXCR, producing one record per CDR3 protein. The sample carries fewer than 1,000,000 distinct CDR3 sequences, under 45% recorded once. Sequenced sample: blood. These receptors were collected from a man in his fifties or sixties in good health.

This clonotype was picked up a small number of times. This chain links TRBV6-6 with TRBJ2-3; 7 positions match TRBD1. V lost 4 bases to trimming and J lost 2 bases; unmatched junction nucleotides: 6. The CDR3 runs 15 residues. Germline CDR1 is MNHNY and CDR2 is SVGAGI (reference sequence). CDR3 region: CASSSQGKNTDTQYF. The CDR3 region has the DNA TGTGCCAGCAGTTCACAGGGGAAAAACACAGATACGCAGTATTTT.

Comments on this clonotype: A clone one base away is much larger, so this may be a read error. This chain joins TRBV9 and TRBJ2-3; 8 bases map to TRBD2. CDR1 is SGDLS, CDR2 YYNGEE, per germline. This CDR3 comprises 16 residues. After removal of 3 bases from V and 2 bases from J, the junction contained 8 bases not matched to a gene. CDR3 coding DNA: TGTGCCAGCAGCGCCAGAGCGGGGGCCGTCACAGATACGCAGTATTTT. This encodes CASSARAGAVTDTQYF.

This sequence joins TRBV3-1 and TRBJ2-7, with 10 bases identical to TRBD2. The germline V gene has CDR1 LGHDT and CDR2 YNNKEL (reference sequence). V was clipped by 4 bases and J by 2 bases; unmatched bases: 5. The CDR3 is 15 amino acids. The CDR3: CASSRLAGRTYEQYF. In DNA form, the CDR3 reads TGTGCCAGCAGCCGACTAGCGGGTAGAACCTACGAGCAGTACTTC.

This clonotype was counted between two and nine times. V and J are TRBV20-1 and TRBJ2-7; TRBD2 matches at 10 bases. The CDR3 totals 13 residues. From germline, CDR1 is DFQATT and CDR2 SNEGSKA (reference sequence). The V segment lost 3 bases and the J segment 7 bases; nucleotides outside the gene matches: 6. CDR3 residues: CSARVAGGGEQYF. CDR3 in DNA: TGCAGTGCTAGGGTAGCGGGGGGTGGTGAGCAGTACTTC.

The rearrangement links TRBV6-2 or TRBV6-3 to TRBJ1-1; D not certain. The CDR3 covers 13 residues. Germline V gene lookup returns CDR1 MNHEY and CDR2 SVGEGT. V dropped 3 bases and J dropped 0 bases, with 5 bases sitting between them. In DNA, the CDR3 is TGTGCCAGCAGTTATCAGCTGAACACTGAAGCTTTCTTT. Protein product: CASSYQLNTEAFF.

J is TRBJ1-5 and V is TRBV28; D might be TRBD1 (6 bases). Germline V lookup: CDR1 MDHEN, CDR2 SYDVKM. V gave up 4 bases and J gave up 0 bases, with 13 bases separating them. This CDR3 has 16 residues. The CDR3 protein is CASSWGAPYSNQPQHF. CDR3 in DNA: TGTGCCAGCAGTTGGGGGGCCCCGTATAGCAATCAGCCCCAGCATTTT.

This clonotype occurred a few times. The CDR3 spells CASWAGGNEQYF. DNA for the CDR3: TGCGCCAGCTGGGCAGGGGGGAACGAGCAGTACTTC. The chain joins TRBV10-2 to TRBJ2-5; D is perhaps TRBD1 (7 bases). The DNA matches TRBJ2-7 better at its end, which makes the J call doubtful. The germline V gene encodes CDR1 WSHSY and CDR2 SAAADI. The CDR3 contains 12 residues.

The gene calls are TRBV20-1 and TRBJ2-7; D perhaps matches TRBD1 (5 bases). CDR1 and CDR2 (germline): DFQATT, SNEGSKA (reference sequence). The CDR3 consists of 13 residues. V was shortened by 4 bases and J by 2 bases, with 12 bases between the two germline ends. CDR3: CSATLTGPYEQYF. CDR3 coding DNA: TGCAGTGCTACCCTTACAGGTCCCTACGAGCAGTACTTC.

The chain is built from TRBV12-3 or TRBV12-4 and TRBJ1-4; possibly TRBD1 for D (5 bases). This CDR3 region has 14 residues. V was trimmed by 7 bases and J by 2 bases, leaving 11 bases between them. This chain's CDR3 is CASKFRVTNEKLFF. The DNA of the CDR3 is TGTGCCAGCAAATTCAGGGTCACTAATGAAAAACTGTTTTTT.

The chain couples TRBV2 to TRBJ1-2; D is undetermined. The CDR3 runs 14 residues. The germline V gene has CDR1 SNHLY and CDR2 FYNNEI. V was shortened by 5 bases and J by 2 bases, with 12 bases between the two germline ends. This CDR3 is CASSPQVTNYGYTF. The CDR3 bases are TGTGCCAGCAGTCCCCAGGTCACAAACTATGGCTACACCTTC. Based on the CDR3 plus reference TRBV2 and TRBJ1-2, the full variable domain is EPEVTQTPSHQVTQMGQEVILRCVPISNHLYFYWYRQILGQKVEFLVSFYNNEISEKSEIFDDQFSVERPDGSNFTLKIRSTKLEDSAMYFCASSPQVTNYGYTFGSGTRLTVV.

This clonotype was recorded at least ten times. The chain has TRBV7-2 and TRBJ1-1, with D possibly TRBD1 on 5 matching bases. In germline, CDR1 is SGHTA, CDR2 FQGNSA. Trimming removed 1 base at V and 2 bases at J, with 8 bases between. This CDR3 has 14 amino acids. CDR3 sequence reads: CASSLGRGNTEAFF. The CDR3 DNA is TGTGCCAGCAGCTTAGGAAGGGGTAACACTGAAGCTTTCTTT.

This clonotype has more than one count but fewer than ten. The V gene is TRBV7-9, the J gene TRBJ2-3; 9 bases are shared with TRBD2. The CDR3 length is 16 residues. J was trimmed by 3 bases and V by 4 bases; bases with no gene match: 8. Per the germline V gene, CDR1 is SEHNR and CDR2 is FQNEAQ (reference sequence). The CDR3 region has the DNA TGTGCCAGCAGCTCTCCGGCGGGGGGGGCGACAGATACGCAGTATTTT. Translated: CASSSPAGGATDTQYF. The whole variable domain, filled in from reference TRBV7-9 and TRBJ2-3, reads DTGVSQNPRHKITKRGQNVTFRCDPISEHNRLYWYRQTLGQGPEFLTYFQNEAQLEKSRLLSDRFSAERPKGSFSTLEIQRTEQGDSAMYLCASSSPAGGATDTQYFGPGTRLTVL.

This clonotype was seen a handful of times. The rearrangement joins TRBV6-2 or TRBV6-3 to TRBJ2-3; possible D gene TRBD2, 5 bases. The CDR3 loop spans 16 amino acids. The germline CDR1 and CDR2 sequences are MNHEY and SVGEGT. Trimming removed 6 bases from V and 1 base from J, with 17 bases in between. The CDR3 loop is CASRTIGVGGTDTQYF. Written as DNA, the CDR3 is TGTGCCAGCAGAACGATCGGGGTTGGTGGCACAGATACGCAGTATTTT.

This chain uses TRBV16 with TRBJ2-7; D is unclear. V was cut by 5 bases and J by 5 bases, with 16 bases left in between. The CDR3 covers 14 residues. Germline assignment: CDR1 KGHSY and CDR2 FQNENV. As DNA, the CDR3 is TGTGCCAGCAGCTACGGCACGCAGGAAGACGAGCAGTACTTC. Translating it yields CASSYGTQEDEQYF. The whole variable domain, filled in from reference TRBV16 and TRBJ2-7, reads GEEVAQTPKHLVRGEGQKAKLYCAPIKGHSYVFWYQQVLKNEFKFLISFQNENVFDETGMPKERFSAKCLPNSPCSLEIQATKLEDSAVYFCASSYGTQEDEQYFGPGTRLTVT.

V and J are TRBV7-6 and TRBJ2-1; the match to TRBD2 covers 13 bases. CDR3 length equals 17 residues. The J segment lost 6 bases and the V segment lost 0 bases, leaving 5 bases of the junction unmatched. The germline V gene encodes CDR1 SGHVS and CDR2 FNYEAQ. The CDR3 sequence is CASSLAPGTSGVNEQFF. As DNA, the CDR3 is TGTGCCAGCAGCTTAGCTCCAGGGACTAGCGGGGTCAATGAGCAGTTCTTC.

Concerning this clonotype itself: This may come from a read error, since a much larger clone is one base off. The V gene is TRBV27, the J gene TRBJ2-7; D is unresolved. Trimming left V 5 bases short and J 7 bases short, with 24 bases between. The CDR3 totals 16 residues. Germline V lookup: CDR1 MNHEY, CDR2 SMNVEV (reference sequence). The CDR3, as DNA: TGTGCCAGCAGTCCACGGGCCTCAGTGGGCTACAATGAGCAGTACTTC. It specifies CASSPRASVGYNEQYF.

The chain couples TRBV29-1 to TRBJ1-1; TRBD1 matches at 12 bases. V dropped 6 bases and J dropped 8; count of bases not matched to a gene: 7. Germline CDR1 and CDR2: SQVTM and ANQGSEA. This CDR3 has 13 amino acids. The CDR3 is CSVSGTGGLEAFF. The CDR3 region has the DNA TGCAGCGTCTCCGGGACAGGGGGCTTGGAAGCTTTCTTT.

The J gene is TRBJ1-6, the V gene TRBV28; weak D call: TRBD1 (6 bases). V gave up 1 base and J gave up 4 bases, with 17 bases separating them. Germline assignment: CDR1 MDHEN and CDR2 SYDVKM. CDR3 size: 18 residues. The CDR3 DNA reads TGTGCCAGCAGTTTATCCCCGTATGGGGGGCTGTATAATTCACCCCTCCACTTT. As protein: CASSLSPYGGLYNSPLHF.

This chain connects TRBV2 to TRBJ2-6; D is unclear. This CDR3 has 17 residues. Germline V gene data show CDR1 as SNHLY and CDR2 as FYNNEI. With 0 bases removed from V and 0 bases from J, the gap between germline ends came to 9 bases. The CDR3 DNA follows: TGTGCCAGCAGTGAAGCGCATCCGGCCTCTGGGGCCAACGTCCTGACTTTC. Its translation is CASSEAHPASGANVLTF.

The rearrangement links TRBV9 to TRBJ2-1; 9 bases line up with TRBD2. The ends lost 2 bases at V and 7 bases at J; junction bases unmatched: 7. The germline V gene has CDR1 SGDLS and CDR2 YYNGEE. This CDR3 is 15 amino acids long. This CDR3 is CASSVSGGVRNEQFF. The CDR3 coding sequence is TGTGCCAGCAGCGTTAGCGGGGGTGTGAGAAATGAGCAGTTCTTC.

This clonotype showed up many times. The chain has TRBV12-3 or TRBV12-4 and TRBJ2-3, with 8 positions matching TRBD2. V lost 6 bases to trimming and J lost 4 bases; unmatched junction nucleotides: 6. The CDR3 contains 14 residues. The CDR3 is CASSLSGAADTQYF. The CDR3, as DNA: TGTGCCAGCAGCCTTAGCGGGGCCGCAGATACGCAGTATTTT.

As concerns this clonotype: A much larger clone is a single base away; this may be a read error. The chain uses TRBV12-3 or TRBV12-4 and TRBJ2-7, with D perhaps matching TRBD2 (6 bases). The CDR3 is 14 residues long. V lost 5 bases to trimming and J lost 4 bases, with 15 bases between them. For the CDR3, the DNA is TGTGCCAGCAGTGTGGGGGGAGTGGAGTACGAGCAGTACTTC. Its translation: CASSVGGVEYEQYF.

This clonotype occurred a few times. V usage is TRBV20-1 and J usage is TRBJ2-1; maybe TRBD2 (5 bases). Per the germline V gene, CDR1 is DFQATT and CDR2 is SNEGSKA (reference sequence). The V and J ends lost 3 bases and 1 base respectively, with 7 bases between them. There are 13 residues in the CDR3. The CDR3, as DNA: TGCAGTGCTAGGTCGGGGTCCTACAATGAGCAGTTCTTC. It codes for CSARSGSYNEQFF.